The next 14 T cell receptor beta chains were all read from a single sample in a study of OX40 agonist ivuxolimab in advanced cancers. The data were produced by immunoSEQ multiplex PCR, yet TCRdb's version contains in-frame clones alone and is incomplete. The sample includes some 130,000 clones, about 92% of them seen just once. The input for sequencing was CD4+ or CD8+ T cells sorted from blood, taken in a trial of the OX40 agonist ivuxolimab. The source of these receptors is an adult with an advanced solid tumor such as melanoma, head and neck, liver or kidney cancer.

The DNA of the CDR3 is TGTGCCAGCAGCGTACAGGAGGCGCGTTCACCCCTCCACTTT. Protein product: CASSVQEARSPLHF. The rearrangement joins TRBV6-6 to TRBJ1-6; D perhaps matches TRBD1 (5 bases). Trimming cost V 6 bases and J 9 bases, with 15 bases left between them. Germline assignment: CDR1 MNHNY and CDR2 SVGAGI (reference sequence). CDR3 length: 14 amino acids.

The chain carries TRBV18 and TRBJ1-1; a possible D gene is TRBD1 (5 bases). This CDR3 has 16 amino acids. V shed 2 bases and J shed 6 bases, with 19 bases lying between them. Germline V lookup: CDR1 KGHSH, CDR2 LQKENI. DNA for the CDR3: TGTGCCAGCTCACCATCGGGGGTTGGAGGGGAACCTGAAGCTTTCTTT. Its translation is CASSPSGVGGEPEAFF.

This sequence joins TRBV5-1 and TRBJ1-2, with 12 bases aligning to TRBD1. V lost 5 bases, J lost 5 bases, and 13 bases stayed unmatched. Germline V gives CDR1 SGHRS, CDR2 YFSETQ. This CDR3 region has 17 residues. CDR3 protein: CASSFSGTGGALYGYTF. The DNA for the CDR3 is TGCGCCAGCAGTTTTTCCGGGACAGGGGGCGCGTTGTATGGCTACACCTTC.

This clone occurred once. The chain combines TRBV29-1 with TRBJ2-2; D remains unclear. The CDR3 runs 15 residues. Germline assignment: CDR1 SQVTM and CDR2 ANQGSEA. Trimming removed 3 bases from V and 2 bases from J, with 13 bases in between. The CDR3 region has the DNA TGCAGCGTTGACGGCGGTCGCTTAAACACCGGGGAGCTGTTTTTT. It specifies CSVDGGRLNTGELFF.

This sequence joins TRBV6-6 and TRBJ1-5, with D possibly matching TRBD1 (6 bases). Germline CDR1 MNHNY, CDR2 SVGAGI (reference sequence). CDR3 length: 16 residues. V dropped 6 bases and J dropped 3 bases, with 18 bases sitting between them. In DNA form, the CDR3 reads TGTGCCAGCAGGTGGGGCCAGGGGTATGACAATCAGCCCCAGCATTTT. Its protein product is CASRWGQGYDNQPQHF.

In its sample, this clone was seen once. The genes are TRBV6-5 and TRBJ2-4, with D possibly TRBD1 on 6 matching bases. Trimming left V 2 bases short and J 10 bases short, with 15 bases between. CDR1 is MNHEY, CDR2 SVGAGI, per germline. The CDR3 runs 14 residues. Written as DNA, the CDR3 is TGTGCCAGCAGTTACGGGCACCAGGGGAGTATTCAGTACTTC. Its translation: CASSYGHQGSIQYF.

This chain connects TRBV4-2 to TRBJ1-2; 7 bases are a match to TRBD1. V shed 5 bases and J 7 bases; nucleotides not matched to a gene: 16. The CDR3 sequence is 16 residues long. Germline V gives CDR1 LGHNA, CDR2 YNFKEQ. The DNA for the CDR3 is TGTGCCAGCAGCACCAGGGACAGTTCACGGATGCGTGGCTACACCTTC. Translated: CASSTRDSSRMRGYTF.

In its sample, this clone was seen a few times. V usage is TRBV11-2 and J usage is TRBJ2-3; D is ambiguous. Per germline, CDR1 SGHAT and CDR2 FQNNGV. The CDR3 runs to 14 residues. Trimming shortened V by 1 base and J by 4 bases, and 9 bases separated the two germline ends. DNA for the CDR3: TGTGCCAGCAGCTTAGGGGATCGGCCAGATACGCAGTATTTT. As protein: CASSLGDRPDTQYF.

The chain is built from TRBV4-3 and TRBJ2-5; D might be TRBD2 (6 bases). From germline, CDR1 is LGHNA and CDR2 YSLEER. Trimming took 0 bases from V and 4 from J, leaving 15 bases between them. This CDR3 contains 16 residues. The DNA for the CDR3 is TGCGCCAGCAGCCAAGAGGGAGGTCGGGGAGGAGAGACCCAGTACTTC. Encoded protein: CASSQEGGRGGETQYF.

The chain uses TRBV10-3 and TRBJ2-7; a weak D match, TRBD1 (6 bases). This CDR3 is built from 15 residues. CDR1 is ENHRY and CDR2 is SYGVKD in the germline V gene. Trimming removed 4 bases at V and 2 bases at J, with 15 bases between. The CDR3 sequence: CAISGGGHYAYEQYF. CDR3 sequence (DNA): TGTGCCATCAGTGGTGGGGGACACTATGCCTACGAGCAGTACTTC.

The chain uses TRBV7-2 and TRBJ2-7; 7 bases are shared with TRBD1. V dropped 1 base and J dropped 6; count of bases not matched to a gene: 6. This CDR3 has 14 amino acids. Per germline, CDR1 SGHTA and CDR2 FQGNSA. This CDR3 is CASSLEARGTEQYF. The CDR3 nucleotides are TGTGCCAGCAGCTTAGAGGCCAGGGGGACCGAGCAGTACTTC.

This sequence joins TRBV5-1 and TRBJ2-3, with no clear D. CDR3 size: 14 residues. V lost 1 base and J 2 bases, leaving 8 bases between the germline ends. CDR1 and CDR2 from the germline V gene are SGHRS and YFSETQ. This CDR3 is CASSLMATTDTQYF. Here the CDR3 DNA reads TGCGCCAGCAGCTTGATGGCGACCACAGATACGCAGTATTTT. Filled out from reference TRBV5-1 and TRBJ2-3, the complete variable domain reads KAGVTQTPRYLIKTRGQQVTLSCSPISGHRSVSWYQQTPGQGLQFLFEYFSETQRNKGNFPGRFSGRQFSNSRSEMNVSTLELGDSALYLCASSLMATTDTQYFGPGTRLTVL.

The chain employs TRBV7-2 and TRBJ2-1; the D call may be TRBD1 or TRBD2 (5 bases each). The V and J ends lost 6 bases and 3 bases respectively, with 15 bases between them. The CDR3 extends over 15 amino acids. Germline V gene sequence: CDR1 SGHTA, CDR2 FQGNSA. The CDR3 sequence: CASSDSGRIYNEQFF. The CDR3, as DNA: TGTGCCAGCAGTGACTCGGGACGGATCTACAATGAGCAGTTCTTC.

The chain carries TRBV5-1 and TRBJ2-3, with 11 bases lining up with TRBD1. The ends lost 7 bases at V and 7 bases at J; junction bases unmatched: 5. The CDR3 totals 13 residues. Per germline, CDR1 SGHRS and CDR2 YFSETQ. For the CDR3, the DNA is TGCGCCAGCTGGGGGACAGGGGGACATACGCAGTATTTT. Its protein is CASWGTGGHTQYF. The complete variable domain, with remaining parts taken from reference TRBV5-1 and TRBJ2-3, reads KAGVTQTPRYLIKTRGQQVTLSCSPISGHRSVSWYQQTPGQGLQFLFEYFSETQRNKGNFPGRFSGRQFSNSRSEMNVSTLELGDSALYLCASWGTGGHTQYFGPGTRLTVL.